This TCR beta chain was profiled in a study of T cell changes during pregnancy in multiple sclerosis. Only in-frame clones appear in the TCRdb table, and some are missing; sequencing was by immunoSEQ multiplex PCR. This sample yields some 70,000 clones, of which over 75% are seen a single time; just under 0.3% belongs to the top ten. The germline gives CDR1 LGHNA, CDR2 YNFKEQ. The CDR3 is 16 residues long. Trimming left V 0 bases short and J 4 bases short, with 13 bases between. This TCR was sampled from a female donor in good health, enrolled as a control in a pregnancy study. The chain joins TRBV4-2 to TRBJ1-5; D remains ambiguous. The material was CD4+ T cells from peripheral blood mononuclear cells, obtained in the third trimester of pregnancy. The CDR3 coding sequence is TGTGCCAGCAGCCAAGAACAGATAGGCGGGAATCAGCCCCAGCATTTT. It is translated as CASSQEQIGGNQPQHF.